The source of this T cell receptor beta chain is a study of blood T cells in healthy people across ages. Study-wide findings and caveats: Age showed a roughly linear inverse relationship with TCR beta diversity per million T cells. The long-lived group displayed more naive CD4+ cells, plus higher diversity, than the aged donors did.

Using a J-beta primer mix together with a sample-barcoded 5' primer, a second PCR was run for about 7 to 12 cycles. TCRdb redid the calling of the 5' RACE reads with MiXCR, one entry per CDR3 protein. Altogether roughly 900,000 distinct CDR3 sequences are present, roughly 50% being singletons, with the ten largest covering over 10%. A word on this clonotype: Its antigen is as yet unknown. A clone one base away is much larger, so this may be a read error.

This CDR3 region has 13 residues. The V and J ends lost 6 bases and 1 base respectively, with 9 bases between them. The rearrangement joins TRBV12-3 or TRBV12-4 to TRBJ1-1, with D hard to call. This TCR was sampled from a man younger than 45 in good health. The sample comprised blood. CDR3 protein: CASSLHQNTEAFF. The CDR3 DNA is TGTGCCAGCAGCTTGCACCAGAACACTGAAGCTTTCTTT.